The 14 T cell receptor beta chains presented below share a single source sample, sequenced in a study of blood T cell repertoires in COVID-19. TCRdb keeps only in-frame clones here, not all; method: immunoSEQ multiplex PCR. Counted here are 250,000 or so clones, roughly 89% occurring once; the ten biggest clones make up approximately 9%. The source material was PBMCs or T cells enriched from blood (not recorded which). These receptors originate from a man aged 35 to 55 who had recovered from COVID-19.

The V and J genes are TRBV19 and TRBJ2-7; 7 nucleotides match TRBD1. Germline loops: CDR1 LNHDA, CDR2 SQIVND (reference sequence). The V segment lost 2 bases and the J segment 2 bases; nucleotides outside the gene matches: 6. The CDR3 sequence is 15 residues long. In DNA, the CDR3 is TGTGCCAGTAGTATACTGGAGACAGGGACCTACGAGCAGTACTTC. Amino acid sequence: CASSILETGTYEQYF. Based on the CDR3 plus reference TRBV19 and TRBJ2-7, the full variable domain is DGGITQSPKYLFRKEGQNVTLSCEQNLNHDAMYWYRQDPGQGLRLIYYSQIVNDFQKGDIAEGYSVSREKKESFPLTVTSAQKNPTAFYLCASSILETGTYEQYFGPGTRLTVT.

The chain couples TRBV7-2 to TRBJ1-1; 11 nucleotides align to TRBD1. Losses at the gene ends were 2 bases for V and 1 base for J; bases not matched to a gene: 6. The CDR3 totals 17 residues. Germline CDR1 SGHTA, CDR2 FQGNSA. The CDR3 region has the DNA TGTGCCAGCAGCTTATACGTCGGGACAGGGGGGAACACTGAAGCTTTCTTT. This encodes CASSLYVGTGGNTEAFF.

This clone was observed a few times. CDR3 in DNA: TGTGCCCTTGGCACCCTAGTAGGCGAGCAGTACTTC. Translation: CALGTLVGEQYF. The V and J genes are TRBV7-8 and TRBJ2-7; D is unresolved. V lost 11 bases and J lost 6, with 17 bases in between. Germline V lookup: CDR1 SGHVS, CDR2 FQNEAQ. The CDR3 contains 12 residues.

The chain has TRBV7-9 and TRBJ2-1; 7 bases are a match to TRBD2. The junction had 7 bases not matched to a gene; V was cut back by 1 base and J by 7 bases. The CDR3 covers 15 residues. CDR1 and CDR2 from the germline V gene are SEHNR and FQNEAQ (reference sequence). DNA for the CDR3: TGTGCCAGCAGCTTAGGGGGAGGGCCTTTTAATGAGCAGTTCTTC. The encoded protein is CASSLGGGPFNEQFF.

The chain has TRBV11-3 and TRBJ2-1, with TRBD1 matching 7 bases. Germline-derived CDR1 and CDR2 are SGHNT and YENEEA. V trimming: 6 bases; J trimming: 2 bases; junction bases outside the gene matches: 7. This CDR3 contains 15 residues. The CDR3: CASSPGTATYNEQFF. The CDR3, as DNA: TGTGCCAGCAGTCCCGGGACAGCTACCTACAATGAGCAGTTCTTC.

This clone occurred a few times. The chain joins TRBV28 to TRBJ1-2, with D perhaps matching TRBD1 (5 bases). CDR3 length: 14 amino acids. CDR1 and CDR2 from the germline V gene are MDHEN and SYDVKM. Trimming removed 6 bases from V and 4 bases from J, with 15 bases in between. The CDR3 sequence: CASRELDRVYGYTF. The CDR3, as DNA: TGTGCCAGCAGGGAATTAGACAGAGTCTATGGCTACACCTTC.

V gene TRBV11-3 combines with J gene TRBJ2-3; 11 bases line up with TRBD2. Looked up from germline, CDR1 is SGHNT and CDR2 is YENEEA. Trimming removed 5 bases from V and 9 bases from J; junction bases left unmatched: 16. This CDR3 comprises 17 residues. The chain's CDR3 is CASSPRRGSGGAPTQYF. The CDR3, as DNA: TGTGCCAGCAGCCCCCGACGAGGTAGCGGGGGGGCTCCCACGCAGTATTTT. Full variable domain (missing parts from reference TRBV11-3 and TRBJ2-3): EAGVVQSPRYKIIEKKQPVAFWCNPISGHNTLYWYLQNLGQGPELLIRYENEEAVDDSQLPKDRFSAERLKGVDSTLKIQPAELGDSAVYLCASSPRRGSGGAPTQYFGPGTRLTVL.

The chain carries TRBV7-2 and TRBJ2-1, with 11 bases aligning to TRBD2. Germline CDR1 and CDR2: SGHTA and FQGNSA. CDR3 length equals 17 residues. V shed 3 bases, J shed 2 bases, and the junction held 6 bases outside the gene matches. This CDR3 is CASSFLAGGGPYNEQFF. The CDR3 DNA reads TGTGCCAGCAGCTTCCTAGCGGGAGGAGGCCCCTACAATGAGCAGTTCTTC.

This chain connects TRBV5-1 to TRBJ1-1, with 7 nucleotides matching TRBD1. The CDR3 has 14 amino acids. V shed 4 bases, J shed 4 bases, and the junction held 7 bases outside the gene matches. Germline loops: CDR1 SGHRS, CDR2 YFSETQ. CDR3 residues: CASSLRQGGTEAFF. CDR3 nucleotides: TGCGCCAGCAGCCTAAGACAGGGCGGCACTGAAGCTTTCTTT.

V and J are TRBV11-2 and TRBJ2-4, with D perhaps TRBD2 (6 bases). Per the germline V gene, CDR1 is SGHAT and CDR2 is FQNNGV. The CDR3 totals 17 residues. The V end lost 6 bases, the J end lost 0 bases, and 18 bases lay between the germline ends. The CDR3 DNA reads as TGTGCCAGCAGTCAGACGGGGGTTTCGGGAGCCAAAAACATTCAGTACTTC. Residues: CASSQTGVSGAKNIQYF.

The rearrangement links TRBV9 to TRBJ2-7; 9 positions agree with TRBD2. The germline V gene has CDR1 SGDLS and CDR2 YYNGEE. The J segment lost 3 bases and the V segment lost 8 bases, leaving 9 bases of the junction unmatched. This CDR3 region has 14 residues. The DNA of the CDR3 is TGTGCCAGTATACCGCGGGAGGGCCTCTACGAGCAGTACTTC. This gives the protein CASIPREGLYEQYF.

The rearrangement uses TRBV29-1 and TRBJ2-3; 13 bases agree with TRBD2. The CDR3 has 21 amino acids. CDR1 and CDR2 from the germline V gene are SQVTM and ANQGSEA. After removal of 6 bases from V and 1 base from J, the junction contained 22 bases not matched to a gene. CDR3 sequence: CSVERTSGGPSYQLRTDTQYF. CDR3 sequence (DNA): TGCAGCGTAGAGAGGACTAGCGGGGGCCCCTCGTACCAACTCCGCACAGATACGCAGTATTTT.

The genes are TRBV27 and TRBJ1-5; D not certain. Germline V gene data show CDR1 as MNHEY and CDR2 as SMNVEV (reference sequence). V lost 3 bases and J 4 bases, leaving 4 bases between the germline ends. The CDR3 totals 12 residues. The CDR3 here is CASSFNNQPQHF. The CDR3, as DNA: TGTGCCAGCAGTTTTAATAATCAGCCCCAGCATTTT.

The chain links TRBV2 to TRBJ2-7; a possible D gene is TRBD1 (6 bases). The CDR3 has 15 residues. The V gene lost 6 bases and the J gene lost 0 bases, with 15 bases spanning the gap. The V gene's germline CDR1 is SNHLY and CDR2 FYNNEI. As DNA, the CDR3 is TGTGCCAGCAGGTTCGGACAGCCGAGCTCCTACGAGCAGTACTTC. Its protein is CASRFGQPSSYEQYF. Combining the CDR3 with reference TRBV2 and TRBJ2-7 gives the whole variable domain EPEVTQTPSHQVTQMGQEVILRCVPISNHLYFYWYRQILGQKVEFLVSFYNNEISEKSEIFDDQFSVERPDGSNFTLKIRSTKLEDSAMYFCASRFGQPSSYEQYFGPGTRLTVT.